Presented here are 22 T cell receptor beta chains from one specimen sequenced in a study of blood T cell repertoires in COVID-19. The assay was immunoSEQ multiplex PCR, and TCRdb's table has in-frame clones only and misses some. The sample yields 150,000 to 200,000 clones, about nine tenths seen once. Sequenced input: peripheral blood. The receptors come from a man younger than 40 with COVID-19, enrolled during active disease.

The chain uses TRBV10-3 and TRBJ2-7, with TRBD2 matching 11 bases. The CDR3 is made up of 15 amino acids. Germline V gives CDR1 ENHRY, CDR2 SYGVKD. With 3 bases clipped from V and 0 bases from J, the junction kept 1 base outside the gene matches. The CDR3 DNA reads as TGTGCCATCAGTGATAGCGGGGGGGCCTCCTACGAGCAGTACTTC. Protein product: CAISDSGGASYEQYF.

This rearrangement joins TRBV18 to TRBJ1-6; 10 bases agree with TRBD1. CDR3 length: 15 residues. The V gene's germline CDR1 is KGHSH and CDR2 LQKENI. J gave up 6 bases and V 3 bases, and 2 bases lay outside the gene matches. The CDR3 loop reads CASSPGQGSNSPLHF. CDR3 DNA: TGTGCCAGCTCACCGGGACAGGGGTCTAATTCACCCCTCCACTTT.

This chain's CDR3 is CASSILRGLLYGYTF. CDR3 coding DNA: TGTGCCAGTAGTATCCTACGGGGACTACTCTATGGCTACACCTTC. V and J are TRBV19 and TRBJ1-2; D may be TRBD1 (5 bases). The V end was cut by 3 bases, the J end by 4 bases, with 15 bases between. Germline CDR1 reads LNHDA; CDR2 reads SQIVND (reference sequence). The CDR3 sequence is 15 residues long. Together with reference TRBV19 and TRBJ1-2, the CDR3 gives the full variable domain: DGGITQSPKYLFRKEGQNVTLSCEQNLNHDAMYWYRQDPGQGLRLIYYSQIVNDFQKGDIAEGYSVSREKKESFPLTVTSAQKNPTAFYLCASSILRGLLYGYTFGSGTRLTVV.

This clone was counted many times. The genes are TRBV5-6 and TRBJ2-1, with 10 nucleotides matching TRBD1. The CDR3 length is 17 residues. V was clipped by 0 bases and J by 5 bases; unmatched bases: 8. Germline-derived CDR1 and CDR2 are SGHDT and YYEEEE. The CDR3 sequence: CASSLATGGSLDNEQFF. The CDR3 DNA reads TGTGCCAGCAGCTTGGCGACAGGGGGCTCTTTGGACAATGAGCAGTTCTTC.

This chain joins TRBV4-3 and TRBJ1-1; D not certain. Germline V gene lookup returns CDR1 LGHNA and CDR2 YSLEER. CDR3 length equals 13 residues. V was cut by 10 bases and J by 4 bases, with 16 bases left in between. The CDR3 DNA follows: TGCGCCACCTCGACTCTCCTAGGCACTGAAGCTTTCTTT. It codes for CATSTLLGTEAFF.

The chain links TRBV6-5 to TRBJ2-3, with 7 bases fitting TRBD1. Germline CDR1 and CDR2: MNHEY and SVGAGI. The CDR3 consists of 13 residues. V shed 7 bases and J 4 bases; nucleotides not matched to a gene: 5. In DNA form, the CDR3 reads TGTGCCAGCAAAAGACAGGGAGCAGATACGCAGTATTTT. Its protein product is CASKRQGADTQYF.

This clone was seen once. The chain combines TRBV28 with TRBJ1-2, with 7 nucleotides matching TRBD1. The germline V gene encodes CDR1 MDHEN and CDR2 SYDVKM. V lost 5 bases to trimming and J lost 4 bases; unmatched junction nucleotides: 16. This CDR3 region has 17 residues. The CDR3 nucleotides are TGTGCCAGCAGTCCCTTCGGGGCAGGGGGAGACGCCTATGGCTACACCTTC. Its translation: CASSPFGAGGDAYGYTF.

V gene TRBV24-1 combines with J gene TRBJ1-1; TRBD1 matches 9 bases. Germline CDR1 and CDR2: KGHDR and SFDVKD. The trim removed 9 bases at V and 1 base at J, leaving 11 bases unmatched. There are 16 residues in the CDR3. The chain's CDR3 is CATSSTRTGENTEAFF. The CDR3 nucleotides read TGTGCCACCTCCTCGACTAGGACAGGGGAGAACACTGAAGCTTTCTTT.

This rearrangement joins TRBV7-2 to TRBJ1-2, with a possible D match to TRBD1 (5 bases). V gave up 1 base and J gave up 4 bases, with 10 bases separating them. The CDR3 has 14 residues. Germline V gene lookup returns CDR1 SGHTA and CDR2 FQGNSA. CDR3 nucleotide sequence: TGTGCCAGCAGCTTAGTGTCAGGGCCCTATGGCTACACCTTC. It translates to CASSLVSGPYGYTF. The variable domain in full, completed from reference TRBV7-2 and TRBJ1-2, reads GAGVSQSPSNKVTEKGKDVELRCDPISGHTALYWYRQSLGQGLEFLIYFQGNSAPDKSGLPSDRFSAERTGGSVSTLTIQRTQQEDSAVYLCASSLVSGPYGYTFGSGTRLTVV.

Only one count was recorded for this clone. This chain uses TRBV5-1 with TRBJ2-1; 7 bases match TRBD1. The V gene end was trimmed by 0 bases and the J gene end by 4 bases; junction bases not matched to a gene: 7. Germline V gene data show CDR1 as SGHRS and CDR2 as YFSETQ. CDR3 length: 16 residues. CDR3 coding DNA: TGCGCCAGCAGCTTGGGGACGGGACAGAGGTACAATGAGCAGTTCTTC. Its protein product is CASSLGTGQRYNEQFF.

This chain connects TRBV6-2 or TRBV6-3 to TRBJ2-6; 10 bases are shared with TRBD1. CDR3 length: 21 residues. V was pared by 0 bases and J by 0 bases, with 11 bases of the junction left unmatched. CDR1 is MNHEY and CDR2 is SVGEGT in the germline V gene. CDR3 residues: CASSYSGQGPQGFSGANVLTF. DNA of the CDR3: TGTGCCAGCAGTTACTCGGGACAGGGGCCCCAAGGCTTCTCTGGGGCCAACGTCCTGACTTTC.

The genes are TRBV5-1 and TRBJ1-4; D is undetermined. The ends were cut back, 0 bases at V and 3 bases at J, with 9 bases in the middle. The length of the CDR3 is 15 residues. CDR1 SGHRS and CDR2 YFSETQ come from the germline V gene. In DNA, the CDR3 is TGCGCCAGCAGCTTGGGAGTACGGGCTAATGAAAAACTGTTTTTT. This codes for CASSLGVRANEKLFF.

The chain combines TRBV7-3 with TRBJ2-1; TRBD2 matches 11 bases. The CDR3 contains 15 residues. Germline-derived CDR1 and CDR2 are SGHTA and FQGTGA. V shed 3 bases, J shed 6 bases, and the junction held 4 bases outside the gene matches. In DNA, the CDR3 is TGTGCCAGCAGCTTCGGGACTAGCGGTTTCAATGAGCAGTTCTTC. It encodes CASSFGTSGFNEQFF.

The chain couples TRBV7-2 to TRBJ2-1; 7 positions agree with TRBD1. CDR3 length equals 11 residues. CDR1 SGHTA and CDR2 FQGNSA come from the germline V gene. The junction had 2 bases not matched to a gene; V was cut back by 5 bases and J by 10 bases. CDR3 sequence reads: CASSLGGEQFF. CDR3 sequence (DNA): TGTGCCAGCAGCCTAGGGGGCGAGCAGTTCTTC.

V usage is TRBV3-1 (or the pseudogene TRBV3-2) and J usage is TRBJ2-3, with 7 positions matching TRBD1. The germline CDR1 and CDR2 sequences are LGHDT and YNNKEL (reference sequence). There are 13 residues in the CDR3. V was clipped by 5 bases and J by 4 bases; unmatched bases: 3. The CDR3 loop is CASSTGVADTQYF. The CDR3 DNA reads TGTGCCAGCAGCACAGGGGTGGCAGATACGCAGTATTTT.

A note on this clone: Within the sample, other DNA sequences also encode this same CDR3. The chain employs TRBV11-2 and TRBJ2-1; D may be TRBD2 (6 bases). V was trimmed by 1 base and J by 8 bases, leaving 6 bases between them. In germline, CDR1 is SGHAT, CDR2 FQNNGV. This CDR3 region has 12 residues. The DNA of the CDR3 is TGTGCCAGCAGCTTAGGGGGGGATGAGCAGTTCTTC. It encodes CASSLGGDEQFF. Based on the CDR3 plus reference TRBV11-2 and TRBJ2-1, the full variable domain is EAGVAQSPRYKIIEKRQSVAFWCNPISGHATLYWYQQILGQGPKLLIQFQNNGVVDDSQLPKDRFSAERLKGVDSTLKIQPAKLEDSAVYLCASSLGGDEQFFGPGTRLTVL.

This clone was picked up one time. The rearrangement uses TRBV9 and TRBJ2-2, with 10 bases identical to TRBD1. This CDR3 is 15 amino acids long. V shed 7 bases and J 0 bases; nucleotides not matched to a gene: 3. Germline CDR1 SGDLS, CDR2 YYNGEE. The CDR3 DNA sequence: TGTGCCAGCCGCGGACAGGGGGCGAACACCGGGGAGCTGTTTTTT. Its protein is CASRGQGANTGELFF.

The chain has TRBV27 and TRBJ1-2; no clear D. V was shortened by 3 bases and J by 3 bases, with 8 bases between the two germline ends. CDR1 and CDR2 (germline): MNHEY, SMNVEV (reference sequence). The CDR3 loop spans 13 amino acids. CDR3 coding DNA: TGTGCCAGCAGTTTTGGTACAGACTATGGCTACACCTTC. This codes for CASSFGTDYGYTF.

This clone was seen a single time. This rearrangement joins TRBV2 to TRBJ2-2; 12 bases are shared with TRBD1. The germline V gene has CDR1 SNHLY and CDR2 FYNNEI. The CDR3 has 15 amino acids. The V segment lost 4 bases and the J segment 8 bases; nucleotides outside the gene matches: 5. In nucleotides, the CDR3 is TGTGCCAGCAGTGGGGACAGGGGGCCGAAAGGGGAGCTGTTTTTT. Translation gives CASSGDRGPKGELFF.

The chain carries TRBV27 and TRBJ1-1; no clear D gene. The CDR3 runs to 13 residues. Germline V gene lookup returns CDR1 MNHEY and CDR2 SMNVEV (reference sequence). Between the trimmed V and J ends, which lost 2 bases and 1 base, there was a span of 5 bases. CDR3 loop: CASSLNRNTEAFF. The CDR3 bases are TGTGCCAGCAGTTTAAACAGGAACACTGAAGCTTTCTTT.

The chain links TRBV18 to TRBJ2-1, with D perhaps TRBD2 (6 bases). This CDR3 contains 15 residues. V lost 2 bases and J 8 bases, leaving 16 bases between the germline ends. Germline V lookup: CDR1 KGHSH, CDR2 LQKENI. The CDR3: CASSPRGGGSDEQFF. The CDR3 DNA follows: TGTGCCAGCTCACCAAGGGGAGGAGGGAGCGATGAGCAGTTCTTC.

The V gene is TRBV2, the J gene TRBJ1-3; a weak D match, TRBD1 (5 bases). The germline V and J ends were trimmed by 3 bases and 2 bases, with 17 bases remaining between them. The CDR3 sequence is 17 residues long. Germline V lookup: CDR1 SNHLY, CDR2 FYNNEI. DNA of the CDR3: TGTGCCAGCAGTGAGGAGATACAGGTCCTAACTGGAAACACCATATATTTT. The encoded protein is CASSEEIQVLTGNTIYF.